This TCR beta chain was identified in a study of cytomegalovirus exposure and HLA in healthy donors. Study conclusions and caveats: Roughly uniform depth of sequencing across donors was assumed in presence/absence analyses. Within a later analysis, the majority of CMV-associated TCR beta chains appeared HLA-restricted. The dataset shows that most TCR sequences were rare, while some public TCRs occurred in many donors.

This CDR3 contains 13 residues. Germline V lookup: CDR1 SEHNR, CDR2 FQNEAQ (reference sequence). The germline V and J ends were trimmed by 4 bases and 3 bases, with 9 bases remaining between them. In regard to this clone: Its cognate antigen is unknown.

PCR employed 60 Vbeta and 13 Jbeta primers. Profiling relied on immunoSEQ multiplex PCR, and the TCRdb table lists in-frame clones only, not all of them. This repertoire shows 90,000 to 150,000 clones, 65% to 80% found once; its top ten account for under 6.5%. Material: PBMCs. The gene calls are TRBV7-9 and TRBJ1-1; D is perhaps TRBD1 (5 bases). The clonotype was recovered from a man aged 18 to 29 in good health and CMV-seropositive. CDR3 region: CASSYWGDTEAFF. The CDR3 DNA sequence: TGTGCCAGCAGCTATTGGGGGGACACTGAAGCTTTCTTT.